The rows below give T cell receptor beta chains drawn from one sample of a study of post-analysis software for immune sequencing data. TCRdb reanalysed the PCR reads using MiXCR and keeps one entry per CDR3 protein. The sample has about 560,000 distinct CDR3 sequences, 44% seen once; the top ten hold 1.5% to 2%. The sample was blood. These receptors came from a girl aged 10 to 17 with multiple sclerosis. Each CDR3 is given with its conserved first and last residue. Fields, in order: D gene, V gene, J gene, clone size, CDR3 protein, CDR3 DNA. A D gene is named only where the DNA matches it firmly. Where a row states a size, it is once, few, many or the class of an expanded clone; other rows omit it.

TRBD2	TRBV24-1	TRBJ2-1	once	CATSDQRTSGSESYNEQFF	TGTGCCACCAGTGACCAAAGGACTAGCGGGAGCGAATCCTACAATGAGCAGTTCTTC
NA	TRBV10-3	TRBJ2-7	NA	CAISALQDHSYEQYF	TGTGCCATCAGTGCGTTGCAGGACCACTCCTACGAGCAGTACTTC
NA	TRBV4-1	TRBJ2-7	once	CASSRRGDNIYEQYF	TGCGCCAGCAGCCGACGTGGGGACAACATCTACGAGCAGTACTTC
NA	TRBV7-9	TRBJ2-3	NA	CASSLGEITQYF	TGTGCCAGCAGCTTAGGGGAGATTACGCAGTATTTT
NA	TRBV5-1	TRBJ2-7	NA	CASSLDLTFPNSYEQYF	TGCGCCAGCAGCTTGGACTTAACATTTCCAAACTCCTACGAGCAGTACTTC
NA	TRBV19	TRBJ2-3	NA	CASSIPGTTDTQYF	TGTGCCAGTAGTATCCCCGGGACTACAGATACGCAGTATTTT
NA	TRBV5-5	TRBJ1-2	few	CASSPRRDYGYTF	TGTGCCAGCAGCCCCCGGAGGGACTATGGCTACACCTTC
TRBD2	TRBV28	TRBJ2-1	NA	CASSLEEGTSFYNEQFF	TGTGCCAGCAGCCTAGAAGAGGGGACTAGCTTCTACAATGAGCAGTTCTTC
TRBD2	TRBV13	TRBJ2-5	NA	CASSLGGRAGETQYF	TGTGCCAGCAGCTTAGGTGGGAGGGCCGGAGAGACCCAGTACTTC
NA	TRBV20-1	TRBJ2-1	NA	CSVMLNEQFF	TGCAGTGTAATGCTGAATGAGCAGTTCTTC
NA	TRBV7-2	TRBJ2-5	NA	CASSQSLGQRQETQYF	TGTGCCAGCAGCCAAAGTTTAGGACAGCGACAAGAGACCCAGTACTTC
NA	TRBV7-9	TRBJ2-5	NA	CASSSTSGVPETQYF	TGTGCCAGCAGCTCCACTTCAGGGGTCCCAGAGACCCAGTACTTC
NA	TRBV7-9	TRBJ2-1	few	CASSFAEQFF	TGTGCCAGCAGCTTCGCAGAGCAGTTCTTC
NA	TRBV10-2	TRBJ2-7	NA	CASSESTLGEQYF	TGCGCCAGCAGTGAGTCGACTCTAGGCGAGCAGTACTTC
TRBD2	TRBV13	TRBJ2-4	NA	CASSSGTSGSRGNIQYF	TGTGCCAGCAGCTCTGGGACTAGCGGGAGTAGGGGAAACATTCAGTACTTC
NA	TRBV12-3/TRBV12-4	TRBJ1-5	NA	CASRPRGALDNQPQHF	TGTGCCAGCAGACCCCGGGGGGCATTAGACAATCAGCCCCAGCATTTT
NA	TRBV10-3	TRBJ2-3	NA	CAISPSRVSSTDTQYF	TGTGCCATCAGTCCTTCTCGCGTTTCTAGCACAGATACGCAGTATTTT
TRBD2	TRBV7-2	TRBJ2-5	few	CASSPGLVGETQYF	TGTGCCAGCAGCCCAGGACTAGTCGGAGAGACCCAGTACTTC
TRBD1	TRBV5-6	TRBJ1-6	NA	CASSFSDRVNSPLHF	TGTGCCAGCAGCTTTTCGGACAGGGTTAATTCACCCCTCCACTTT
TRBD1	TRBV11-3	TRBJ1-1	NA	CASSLDGAGTGGRTFF	TGTGCCAGCAGCTTAGATGGGGCCGGGACAGGGGGCAGGACTTTCTTT
NA	TRBV10-1	TRBJ1-1	few	CASSEIGGTEAFF	TGCGCCAGCAGTGAGATTGGAGGCACTGAAGCTTTCTTT
TRBD2	TRBV12-3/TRBV12-4	TRBJ2-7	NA	CASSILGAGEDEQYF	TGTGCCAGCAGTATCCTAGGGGCGGGAGAGGACGAGCAGTACTTC
NA	TRBV7-9	TRBJ1-1	NA	CASSQGRFGNTEAFF	TGTGCCAGCAGCCAGGGTCGGTTCGGGAACACTGAAGCTTTCTTT
TRBD1	TRBV5-1	TRBJ1-2	few	CASSLPLTGDGYTF	TGCGCCAGCAGCTTGCCCTTGACAGGGGACGGCTACACCTTC
TRBD2	TRBV3-1	TRBJ2-1	NA	CASSPHTGTSGRGDNEQFF	TGTGCCAGCAGCCCCCATACCGGGACTAGCGGGAGGGGAGACAATGAGCAGTTCTTC
NA	TRBV6-6	TRBJ2-5	NA	CATYLAGPETQYF	TGTGCCACCTACCTTGCGGGGCCAGAGACCCAGTACTTC
TRBD2	TRBV5-1	TRBJ2-7	few	CASSSLAGGNYEQYF	TGCGCCAGCAGCTCCCTAGCGGGAGGGAACTACGAGCAGTACTTC
NA	TRBV7-2	TRBJ2-5	NA	CASSFTGGETQDF	TGTGCCAGCAGCTTCACAGGAGGGGAGACCCAGGACTTC
TRBD1	TRBV20-1	TRBJ1-5	NA	CSATRTGGSQPQHF	TGCAGTGCAACCCGGACAGGGGGAAGTCAGCCCCAGCATTTT
NA	TRBV20-1	TRBJ2-5	few	CSASTPELEEETQYF	TGCAGTGCTAGTACCCCAGAGTTAGAAGAAGAGACCCAGTACTTC
NA	TRBV6-5	TRBJ2-7	NA	CASSYSSPGGGSYEQYF	TGTGCCAGCAGTTACTCCTCCCCAGGAGGGGGGTCCTACGAGCAGTACTTC
NA	TRBV5-1	TRBJ2-7	few	CASSGGAGDSSYEQYF	TGCGCCAGCAGCGGGGGGGCAGGCGATAGCTCCTACGAGCAGTACTTC
TRBD2	TRBV13	TRBJ2-1	NA	CASSLAGLAGVHEQFF	TGTGCCAGCAGCTTAGCGGGACTAGCGGGAGTTCATGAGCAGTTCTTC
TRBD2	TRBV29-1	TRBJ2-5	NA	CSVEFRLAGGPQETQYF	TGCAGCGTTGAATTCCGGCTAGCGGGAGGGCCCCAAGAGACCCAGTACTTC
NA	TRBV11-1	TRBJ2-5	NA	CASTLGVRETQYF	TGTGCCAGCACCTTAGGGGTTCGAGAGACCCAGTACTTC
TRBD2	TRBV5-1	TRBJ2-1	NA	CASRWISGGVSYNEQFF	TGCGCCAGCAGGTGGATTAGCGGGGGGGTCTCCTACAATGAGCAGTTCTTC
TRBD1	TRBV11-2	TRBJ2-7	NA	CASSLKTGGRDYEQYF	TGTGCCAGCAGCCTCAAGACAGGGGGAAGAGACTACGAGCAGTACTTC